This is a list of T cell receptor beta chains from one sample in a study of fetal regulatory T cell absence and autoimmunity. The data were produced by immunoSEQ multiplex PCR, yet TCRdb's version contains in-frame clones alone and is incomplete. This table has about 95,000 clones, about 78% appearing once. Specimen: pancreas tissue. These receptors were taken from a male donor with IPEX syndrome. CDR3s include the opening cysteine and the closing phenylalanine or tryptophan. The D gene is left open where the match is weak. Not every row has a clone size; where given, it reads once, few, many or a size class.

D gene,V gene,clone size,J gene,CDR3 protein,CDR3 DNA
TRBD1,TRBV4-1,.,TRBJ1-2,CASSQVQGAVQGYTF,TGCGCCAGCAGCCAAGTTCAGGGGGCGGTTCAAGGCTACACCTTC
.,TRBV4-1,.,TRBJ2-5,CASSQGIEVGGETQYF,TGCGCCAGCAGCCAAGGAATCGAAGTGGGGGGAGAGACCCAGTACTTC
TRBD1,TRBV6-1,.,TRBJ1-1,CASSASTGGNTEAFF,TGTGCCAGCAGTGCCTCCACAGGGGGGAACACTGAAGCTTTCTTT
.,TRBV7-9,.,TRBJ1-2,CASSSGLYGYTF,TGTGCCAGCAGCTCCGGACTCTATGGCTACACCTTC
TRBD1,TRBV6-5,few,TRBJ2-7,CASSYGQEAYEQYF,TGTGCCAGCAGTTACGGACAGGAGGCCTACGAGCAGTACTTC
.,TRBV2,few,TRBJ1-1,CASSEAGILTEAFF,TGTGCCAGCAGTGAAGCGGGCATACTCACTGAAGCTTTCTTT
.,TRBV19,.,TRBJ2-7,CASSTGHGSKTLPLSYEQYF,TGTGCCAGTAGTACCGGCCACGGGAGCAAGACCCTCCCTCTTTCCTACGAGCAGTACTTC
TRBD1,TRBV18,.,TRBJ2-5,CASSPGTGETQYF,TGTGCCAGCTCACCCGGGACAGGAGAGACCCAGTACTTC
TRBD1,TRBV5-6,.,TRBJ1-2,CASSFSFGTGDGYTF,TGTGCCAGCAGCTTTAGCTTCGGAACAGGGGATGGCTACACCTTC
.,TRBV6-5,few,TRBJ2-7,CASSYPGQEGNYEQYF,TGTGCCAGCAGTTACCCCGGACAGGAGGGGAACTACGAGCAGTACTTC
.,TRBV5-1,.,TRBJ1-1,CASSLGGLTEAFF,TGCGCCAGCAGCTTGGGGGGGCTGACTGAAGCTTTCTTT
.,TRBV7-9,.,TRBJ2-1,CASSLKGRNEQFF,TGTGCCAGCAGCCTAAAAGGACGCAATGAGCAGTTCTTC
.,TRBV27,.,TRBJ2-1,CASSLASSYNEQFF,TGTGCCAGCAGTTTAGCTAGCTCCTACAATGAGCAGTTCTTC
.,TRBV10-3,few,TRBJ1-2,CAISESGDYGYTF,TGTGCCATCAGTGAGTCGGGGGACTATGGCTACACCTTC
TRBD2,TRBV12-5,.,TRBJ2-1,CASGLQTSGRAPHEQFF,TGTGCTAGTGGTTTGCAGACTAGCGGGAGGGCCCCCCATGAGCAGTTCTTC
TRBD2,TRBV11-2,.,TRBJ2-3,CASSLVLAEAGDTQYF,TGTGCCAGCAGCTTAGTCCTAGCGGAGGCTGGAGATACGCAGTATTTT
.,TRBV30,once,TRBJ2-3,CAWSGGSFTDTQYF,TGTGCCTGGAGTGGAGGCAGCTTCACAGATACGCAGTATTTT
.,TRBV14,.,TRBJ1-2,CASSRGGFYGYTF,TGTGCCAGCAGCCGGGGGGGGTTCTATGGCTACACCTTC
.,TRBV5-1,.,TRBJ2-1,CASSAYSYNEQFF,TGCGCCAGCAGCGCTTACTCCTACAATGAGCAGTTCTTC
TRBD1,TRBV7-9,few,TRBJ2-7,CASSSRDRGRYEQYF,TGTGCCAGCAGTTCCCGGGACAGGGGGCGGTACGAGCAGTACTTC
TRBD2,TRBV7-9,many,TRBJ2-2,CASSSGTSGRVWTGELFF,TGTGCCAGCAGCTCCGGGACTAGCGGGCGGGTTTGGACCGGGGAGCTGTTTTTT
.,TRBV10-3,.,TRBJ2-3,CAISEKGGGGTDTQYF,TGTGCCATCAGTGAGAAGGGGGGGGGCGGCACAGATACGCAGTATTTT
TRBD1,TRBV5-4,.,TRBJ1-4,CASSSGTGVEKLFF,TGTGCCAGCAGTTCCGGGACAGGGGTTGAAAAACTGTTTTTT
.,TRBV7-2,.,TRBJ1-6,CASSLAQGGYNSPLHF,TGTGCCAGCAGCTTAGCGCAGGGAGGGTATAATTCACCCCTCCACTTT
.,TRBV14,.,TRBJ2-1,CASSQEVSSGNEQFF,TGTGCCAGCAGCCAAGAGGTTAGCTCGGGCAATGAGCAGTTCTTC
TRBD2,TRBV10-3,.,TRBJ2-7,CAISEPGLGYEQYF,TGTGCCATCAGTGAGCCGGGACTAGGCTACGAGCAGTACTTC
.,TRBV19,few,TRBJ1-1,CASSPGRMNTEAFF,TGTGCCAGTAGTCCGGGACGGATGAACACTGAAGCTTTCTTT
TRBD2,TRBV7-6,few,TRBJ2-1,CASSFAAGVNEQFF,TGTGCCAGCAGCTTTGCAGCGGGGGTCAATGAGCAGTTCTTC
TRBD2,TRBV7-9,few,TRBJ2-7,CASSLLTSGRHEQYF,TGTGCCAGCAGCTTATTGACTAGCGGGAGACACGAGCAGTACTTC
.,TRBV30,.,TRBJ1-1,CAGKRGSSEAFF,TGTGCCGGGAAAAGGGGGAGCTCTGAAGCTTTCTTT
.,TRBV5-4,.,TRBJ1-2,CASSLVVTGPPNGYTF,TGTGCCAGCAGCTTGGTAGTAACGGGACCCCCCAATGGCTACACCTTC
TRBD2,TRBV19,.,TRBJ2-7,CASSFSGSTYEQYF,TGTGCCAGTTCCTTTAGCGGGTCTACCTACGAGCAGTACTTC
TRBD2,TRBV7-9,.,TRBJ2-3,CASSPPSGRSSDTQYF,TGTGCCAGCAGCCCCCCTAGCGGGCGGAGCAGCGATACGCAGTATTTT
.,TRBV5-6,medium-sized,TRBJ1-2,CASSSDDSYGYTF,TGTGCCAGCAGCTCGGACGACAGTTATGGCTACACCTTC
.,TRBV7-2,.,TRBJ2-7,CASSSTGFSYEQYF,TGTGCCAGCAGCTCGACAGGATTCTCCTACGAGCAGTACTTC
.,TRBV29-1,.,TRBJ1-4,CSVDPLGSNEKLFF,TGCAGCGTTGATCCATTGGGATCTAATGAAAAACTGTTTTTT
.,TRBV5-4,.,TRBJ2-3,CASSLGWGTDTQYF,TGTGCCAGCAGCTTGGGCTGGGGCACAGATACGCAGTATTTT
TRBD2,TRBV7-2,few,TRBJ2-1,CASSLGLAIRYPYNEQFF,TGTGCCAGCAGCTTAGGACTAGCCATAAGATACCCCTACAATGAGCAGTTCTTC
.,TRBV2,.,TRBJ2-3,CASSPGHVLGTQYF,TGTGCCAGCAGTCCGGGACACGTTCTGGGTACGCAGTATTTT
TRBD1,TRBV4-3,.,TRBJ1-1,CASSQSRGQNTEAFF,TGCGCCAGCAGCCAATCCAGGGGGCAGAACACTGAAGCTTTCTTT
.,TRBV2,.,TRBJ2-4,CASWSAGGKNIQYF,TGTGCCAGCTGGTCGGCAGGCGGCAAAAACATTCAGTACTTC
.,TRBV6-5,.,TRBJ2-1,CASSYGRSNEQFF,TGTGCCAGCAGTTACGGCAGAAGCAATGAGCAGTTCTTC
.,TRBV10-3,large,TRBJ2-7,CAISESSLEQYF,TGTGCCATCAGTGAGTCGAGTCTCGAGCAGTACTTC
.,TRBV21-1,.,TRBJ1-2,CASSKPRTGNYGYTF,TGTGCCAGCAGCAAACCCCGGACAGGGAACTATGGCTACACCTTC
.,TRBV5-4,.,TRBJ2-7,CASSFRGYEQYF,TGTGCCAGCAGCTTTAGAGGTTACGAGCAGTACTTC
.,TRBV7-9,.,TRBJ1-2,CASSPGPSTNYGYTF,TGTGCCAGCAGCCCGGGACCTTCAACCAACTATGGCTACACCTTC
.,TRBV11-2,.,TRBJ2-5,CASSSDAGTQYF,TGTGCCAGCAGCTCAGATGCGGGGACCCAGTACTTC
.,TRBV30,.,TRBJ1-3,CAWSVLGNTIYF,TGTGCCTGGAGTGTTCTCGGAAACACCATATATTTT
.,TRBV25-1,.,TRBJ1-1,CASSAGSGIEAFF,TGTGCCAGCAGTGCGGGCTCAGGGATTGAAGCTTTCTTT